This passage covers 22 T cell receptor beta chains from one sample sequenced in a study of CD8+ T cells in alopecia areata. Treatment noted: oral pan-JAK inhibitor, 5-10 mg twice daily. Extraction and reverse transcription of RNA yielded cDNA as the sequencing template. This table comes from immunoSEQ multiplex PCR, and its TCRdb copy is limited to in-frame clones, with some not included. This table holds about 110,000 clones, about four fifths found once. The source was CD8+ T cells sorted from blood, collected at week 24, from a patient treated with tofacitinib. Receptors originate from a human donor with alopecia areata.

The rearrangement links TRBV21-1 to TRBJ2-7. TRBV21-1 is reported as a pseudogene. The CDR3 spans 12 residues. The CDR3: CASSKGGYEQYF. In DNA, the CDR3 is TGTGCCAGCAGCAAAGGGGGCTACGAGCAGTACTTC.

The chain's CDR3 is CASSQSSRGEDTQYF. The DNA for the CDR3 is TGCGCCAGCAGCCAATCCTCCAGGGGGGAAGATACGCAGTATTTT. The chain combines TRBV4-1 with TRBJ2-3; TRBD1 might be the D (7 bases). Per germline, CDR1 MGHRA and CDR2 YSYEKL. Between the trimmed V and J ends, which lost 2 bases and 5 bases, there was a span of 14 bases. The CDR3 consists of 15 residues.

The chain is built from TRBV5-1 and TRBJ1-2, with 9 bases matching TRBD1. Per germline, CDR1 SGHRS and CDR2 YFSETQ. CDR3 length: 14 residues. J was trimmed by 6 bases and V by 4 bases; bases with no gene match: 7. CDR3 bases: TGCGCCAGCAGCGAGGGTGACAGGGGGAATGGCTACACCTTC. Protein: CASSEGDRGNGYTF. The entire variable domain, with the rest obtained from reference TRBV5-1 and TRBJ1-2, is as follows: KAGVTQTPRYLIKTRGQQVTLSCSPISGHRSVSWYQQTPGQGLQFLFEYFSETQRNKGNFPGRFSGRQFSNSRSEMNVSTLELGDSALYLCASSEGDRGNGYTFGSGTRLTVV.

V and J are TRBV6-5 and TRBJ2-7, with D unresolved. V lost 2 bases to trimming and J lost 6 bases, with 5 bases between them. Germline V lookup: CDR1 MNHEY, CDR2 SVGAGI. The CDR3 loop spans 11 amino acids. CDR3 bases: TGTGCCAGCAGTTACGGGTCCGAGCAGTACTTC. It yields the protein CASSYGSEQYF.

The CDR3 coding sequence is TGTGCCAGCAGTTCGAGTATCGGGGGCCGTCACAATGAGCAGTTCTTC. This gives the protein CASSSSIGGRHNEQFF. This chain links TRBV27 with TRBJ2-1, with D perhaps being TRBD1 or TRBD2 (6 bases each). The germline V gene encodes CDR1 MNHEY and CDR2 SMNVEV (reference sequence). The CDR3 consists of 16 residues. The V end was cut by 4 bases, the J end by 5 bases, with 18 bases between.

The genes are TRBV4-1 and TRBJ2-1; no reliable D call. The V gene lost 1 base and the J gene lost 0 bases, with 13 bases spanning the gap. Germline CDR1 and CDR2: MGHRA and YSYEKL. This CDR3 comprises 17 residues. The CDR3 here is CASSQAPLQSSYNEQFF. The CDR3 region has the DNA TGCGCCAGCAGCCAAGCCCCCCTCCAAAGCTCCTACAATGAGCAGTTCTTC.

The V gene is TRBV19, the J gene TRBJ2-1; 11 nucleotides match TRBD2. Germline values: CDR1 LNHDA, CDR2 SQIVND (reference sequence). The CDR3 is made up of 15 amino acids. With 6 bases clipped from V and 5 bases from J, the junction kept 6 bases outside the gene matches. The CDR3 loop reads CASSLTSGGNNEQFF. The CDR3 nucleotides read TGTGCCAGTAGCCTTACTAGCGGGGGTAACAATGAGCAGTTCTTC.

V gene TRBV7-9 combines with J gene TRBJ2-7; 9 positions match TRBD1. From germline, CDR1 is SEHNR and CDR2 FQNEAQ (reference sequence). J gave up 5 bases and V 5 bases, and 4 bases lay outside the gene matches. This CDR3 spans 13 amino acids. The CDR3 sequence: CASSPWTGDEQYF. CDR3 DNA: TGTGCCAGCAGCCCCTGGACAGGGGACGAGCAGTACTTC.

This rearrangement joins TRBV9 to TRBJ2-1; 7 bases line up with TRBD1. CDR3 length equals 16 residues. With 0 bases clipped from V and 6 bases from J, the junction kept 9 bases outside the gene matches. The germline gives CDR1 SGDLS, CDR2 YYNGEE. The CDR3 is CASSVGGQVETNEQFF. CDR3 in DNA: TGTGCCAGCAGCGTAGGAGGACAGGTTGAAACCAATGAGCAGTTCTTC.

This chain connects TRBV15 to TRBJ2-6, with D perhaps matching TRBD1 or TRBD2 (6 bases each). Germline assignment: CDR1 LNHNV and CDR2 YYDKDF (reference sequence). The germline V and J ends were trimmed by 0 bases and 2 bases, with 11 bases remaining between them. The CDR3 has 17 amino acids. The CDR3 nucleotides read TGTGCCACCAGCAGAGAGTGGGGGGCCGCTGGGGCCAACGTCCTGACTTTC. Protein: CATSREWGAAGANVLTF.

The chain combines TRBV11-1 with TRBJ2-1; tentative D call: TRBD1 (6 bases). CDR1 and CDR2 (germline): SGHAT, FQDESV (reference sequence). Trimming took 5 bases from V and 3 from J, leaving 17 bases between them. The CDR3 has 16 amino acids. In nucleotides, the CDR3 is TGTGCCAGCAGCCCCAGACCTGGACAGCTCTACAATGAGCAGTTCTTC. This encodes CASSPRPGQLYNEQFF. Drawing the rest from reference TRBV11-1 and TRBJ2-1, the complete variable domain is EAEVAQSPRYKITEKSQAVAFWCDPISGHATLYWYRQILGQGPELLVQFQDESVVDDSQLPKDRFSAERLKGVDSTLKIQPAELGDSAMYLCASSPRPGQLYNEQFFGPGTRLTVL.

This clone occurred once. The CDR3 DNA sequence: TGTGCCAGCAGTCATAGCGGCCTCCAAGAGACCCAGTACTTC. This codes for CASSHSGLQETQYF. This chain uses TRBV27 with TRBJ2-5, with a tentative D call TRBD2 (6 bases). Germline V lookup: CDR1 MNHEY, CDR2 SMNVEV (reference sequence). CDR3 length: 14 amino acids. Trimming stripped 5 bases from V and 1 base from J, with 11 bases between.

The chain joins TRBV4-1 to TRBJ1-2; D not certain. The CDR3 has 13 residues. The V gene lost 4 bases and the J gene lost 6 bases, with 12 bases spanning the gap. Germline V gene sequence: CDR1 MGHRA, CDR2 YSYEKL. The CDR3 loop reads CASSPREPDGYTF. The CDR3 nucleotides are TGCGCCAGCAGCCCCCGGGAGCCGGATGGCTACACCTTC.

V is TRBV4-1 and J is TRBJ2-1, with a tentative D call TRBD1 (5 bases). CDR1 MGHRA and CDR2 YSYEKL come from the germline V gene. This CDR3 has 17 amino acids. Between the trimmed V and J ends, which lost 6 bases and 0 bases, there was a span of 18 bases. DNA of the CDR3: TGCGCCAGCAGTCAAAACACTGCACAGGCCTCCTACAATGAGCAGTTCTTC. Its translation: CASSQNTAQASYNEQFF.

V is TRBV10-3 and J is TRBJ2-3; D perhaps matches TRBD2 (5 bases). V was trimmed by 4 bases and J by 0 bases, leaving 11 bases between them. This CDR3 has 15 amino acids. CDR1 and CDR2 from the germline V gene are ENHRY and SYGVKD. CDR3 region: CAISGGSESTDTQYF. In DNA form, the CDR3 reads TGTGCCATCAGTGGAGGGTCAGAAAGCACAGATACGCAGTATTTT.

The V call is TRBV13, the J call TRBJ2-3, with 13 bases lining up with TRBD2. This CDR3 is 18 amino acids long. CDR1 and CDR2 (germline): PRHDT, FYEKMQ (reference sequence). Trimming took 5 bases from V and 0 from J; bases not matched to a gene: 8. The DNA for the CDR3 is TGTGCCAGCAGCCGACGGACTAGCGGGGGCCGTAGCACAGATACGCAGTATTTT. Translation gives CASSRRTSGGRSTDTQYF.

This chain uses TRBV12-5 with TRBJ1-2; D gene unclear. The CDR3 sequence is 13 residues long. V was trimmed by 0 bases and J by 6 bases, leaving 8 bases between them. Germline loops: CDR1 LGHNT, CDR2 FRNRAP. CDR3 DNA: TGTGCTAGTGGTTTGGTATACGGGGATGGCTACACCTTC. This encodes CASGLVYGDGYTF.

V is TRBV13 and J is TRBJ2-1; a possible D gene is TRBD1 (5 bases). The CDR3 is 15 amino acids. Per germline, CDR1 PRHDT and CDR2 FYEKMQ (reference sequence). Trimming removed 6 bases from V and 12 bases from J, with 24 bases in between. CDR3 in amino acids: CASSNSLGPGALQFF. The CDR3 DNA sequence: TGTGCCAGCAGTAACAGTCTGGGCCCTGGGGCTTTGCAGTTCTTC.

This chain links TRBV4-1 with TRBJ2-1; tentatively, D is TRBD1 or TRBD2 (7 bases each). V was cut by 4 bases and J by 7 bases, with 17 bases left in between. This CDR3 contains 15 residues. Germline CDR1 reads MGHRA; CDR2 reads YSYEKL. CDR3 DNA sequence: TGCGCCAGCAGCCCAGGAGCGGGACAGAGGAATGAGCAGTTCTTC. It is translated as CASSPGAGQRNEQFF.

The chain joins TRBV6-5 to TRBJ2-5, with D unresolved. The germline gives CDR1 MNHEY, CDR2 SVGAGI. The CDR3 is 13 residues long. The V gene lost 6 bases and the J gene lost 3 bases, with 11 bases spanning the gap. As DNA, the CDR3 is TGTGCCAGCAGAATGAGGAGAGAAGAGACCCAGTACTTC. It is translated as CASRMRREETQYF.

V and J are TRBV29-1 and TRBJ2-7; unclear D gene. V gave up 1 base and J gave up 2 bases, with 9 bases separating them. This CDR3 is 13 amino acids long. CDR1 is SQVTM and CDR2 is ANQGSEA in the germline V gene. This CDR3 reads CSVEGQEPYEQYF. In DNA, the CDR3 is TGCAGCGTTGAAGGACAAGAGCCCTACGAGCAGTACTTC.

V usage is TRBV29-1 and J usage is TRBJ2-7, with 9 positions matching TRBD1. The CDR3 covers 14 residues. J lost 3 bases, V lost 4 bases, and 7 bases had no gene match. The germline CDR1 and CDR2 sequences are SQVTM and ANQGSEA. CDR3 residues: CSVVGTGRIYEQYF. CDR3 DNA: TGCAGCGTTGTAGGGACAGGGCGAATCTACGAGCAGTACTTC.